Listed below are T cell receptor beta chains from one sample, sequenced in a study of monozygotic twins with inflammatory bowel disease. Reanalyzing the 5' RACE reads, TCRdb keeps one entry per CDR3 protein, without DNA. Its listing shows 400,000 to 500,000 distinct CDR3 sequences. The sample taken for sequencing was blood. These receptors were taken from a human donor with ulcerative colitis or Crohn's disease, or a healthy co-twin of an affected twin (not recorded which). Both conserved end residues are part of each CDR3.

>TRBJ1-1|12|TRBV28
CASRTRYTEAFF
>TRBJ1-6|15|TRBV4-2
CASSRHGEGNSPLHF
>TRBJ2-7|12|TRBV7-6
CASSLPGSEQYF
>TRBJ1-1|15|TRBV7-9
CASSLAGTGGAEAFF
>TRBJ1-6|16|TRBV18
CASSRQGLDLNSPLHF
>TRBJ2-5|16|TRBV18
CASSPGRLAIQETQYF
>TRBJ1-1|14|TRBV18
CASSPPTGGAEAFF
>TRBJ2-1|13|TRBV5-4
CASSFAQGNEQFF
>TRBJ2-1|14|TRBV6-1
CASTSGQTYNEQFF
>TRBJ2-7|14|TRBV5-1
CASSPGHNSYEQYF
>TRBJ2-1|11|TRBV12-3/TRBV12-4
CASLGGNEQFF
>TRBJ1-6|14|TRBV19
CASSIGDRESPLHF
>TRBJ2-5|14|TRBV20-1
CSASALAGVETQYF
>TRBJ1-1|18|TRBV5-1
CASSSYLAPGPVGPEAFF
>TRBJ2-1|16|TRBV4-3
CASSKAGGRDYNEQFF
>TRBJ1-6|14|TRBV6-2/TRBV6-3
CASRKDSYNSPLHF
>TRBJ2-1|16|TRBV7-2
CASGLRTSGRGMEQFF
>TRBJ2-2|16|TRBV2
CASSEVLAANTGELFF
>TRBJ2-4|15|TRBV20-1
CSAPPRLLAKNIQYF
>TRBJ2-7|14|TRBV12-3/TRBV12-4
CASGSRAGGYEQYF
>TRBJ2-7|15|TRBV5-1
CASSQFPPGSYEQYF
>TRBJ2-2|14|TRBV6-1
CASTRSPNTGELFF
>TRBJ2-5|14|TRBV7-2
CASSLLGQQETQYF
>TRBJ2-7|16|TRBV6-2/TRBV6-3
CASSYPTSGRNYEQYF
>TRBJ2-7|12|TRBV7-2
CASSFFAREQYF
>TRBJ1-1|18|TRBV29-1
CSVEDPLKGQGWGQVAFF